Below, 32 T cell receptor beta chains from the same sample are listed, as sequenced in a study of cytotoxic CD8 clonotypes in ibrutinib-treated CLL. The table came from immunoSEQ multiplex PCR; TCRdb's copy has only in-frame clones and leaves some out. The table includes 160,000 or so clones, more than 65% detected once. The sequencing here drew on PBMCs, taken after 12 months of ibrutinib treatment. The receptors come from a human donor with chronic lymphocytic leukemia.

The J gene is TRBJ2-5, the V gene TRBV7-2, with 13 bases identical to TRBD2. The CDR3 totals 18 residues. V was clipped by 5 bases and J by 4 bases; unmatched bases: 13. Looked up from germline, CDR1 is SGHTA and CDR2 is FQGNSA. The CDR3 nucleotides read TGTGCCAGCAGCCCGGGGGGACTAGCGGGGTCTTTGGCAGAGACCCAGTACTTC. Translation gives CASSPGGLAGSLAETQYF. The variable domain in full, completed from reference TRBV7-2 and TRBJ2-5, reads GAGVSQSPSNKVTEKGKDVELRCDPISGHTALYWYRQSLGQGLEFLIYFQGNSAPDKSGLPSDRFSAERTGGSVSTLTIQRTQQEDSAVYLCASSPGGLAGSLAETQYFGPGTRLLVL.

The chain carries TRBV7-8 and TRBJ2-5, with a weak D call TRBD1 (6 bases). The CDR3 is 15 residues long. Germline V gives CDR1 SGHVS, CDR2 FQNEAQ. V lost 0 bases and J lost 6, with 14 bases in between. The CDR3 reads CASSLAGAGSKTQYF. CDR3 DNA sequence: TGTGCCAGCAGCTTAGCGGGGGCAGGGTCCAAGACCCAGTACTTC. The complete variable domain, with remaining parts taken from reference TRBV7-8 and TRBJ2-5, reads GAGVSQSPRYKVAKRGQDVALRCDPISGHVSLFWYQQALGQGPEFLTYFQNEAQLDKSGLPSDRFFAERPEGSVSTLKIQRTQQEDSAVYLCASSLAGAGSKTQYFGPGTRLLVL.

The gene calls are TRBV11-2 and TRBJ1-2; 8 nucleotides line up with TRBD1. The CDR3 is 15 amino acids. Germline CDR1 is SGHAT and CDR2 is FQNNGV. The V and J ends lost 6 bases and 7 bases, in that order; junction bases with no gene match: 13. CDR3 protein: CASSPPGQGHIGYTF. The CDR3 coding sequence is TGTGCCAGCAGTCCCCCCGGACAGGGTCACATTGGCTACACCTTC.

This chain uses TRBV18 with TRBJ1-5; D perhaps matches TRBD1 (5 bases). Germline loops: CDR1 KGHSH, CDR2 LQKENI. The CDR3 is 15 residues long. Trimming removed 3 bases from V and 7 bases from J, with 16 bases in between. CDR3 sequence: CASSPERGSRQPQHF. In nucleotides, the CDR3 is TGTGCCAGCTCACCTGAACGGGGCTCAAGACAGCCCCAGCATTTT. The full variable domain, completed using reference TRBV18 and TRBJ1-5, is NAGVMQNPRHLVRRRGQEARLRCSPMKGHSHVYWYRQLPEEGLKFMVYLQKENIIDESGMPKERFSAEFPKEGPSILRIQQVVRGDSAAYFCASSPERGSRQPQHFGDGTRLSIL.

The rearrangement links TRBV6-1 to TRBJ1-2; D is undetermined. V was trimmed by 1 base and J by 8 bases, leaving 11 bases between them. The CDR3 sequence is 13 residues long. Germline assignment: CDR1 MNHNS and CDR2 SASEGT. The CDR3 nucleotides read TGTGCCAGCAGTGAAGACGGGTTCGGAGGCTACACCTTC. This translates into CASSEDGFGGYTF.

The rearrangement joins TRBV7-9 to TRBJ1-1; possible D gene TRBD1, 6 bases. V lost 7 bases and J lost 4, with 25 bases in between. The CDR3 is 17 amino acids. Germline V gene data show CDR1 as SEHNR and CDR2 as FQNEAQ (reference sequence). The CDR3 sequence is CASTQVGGARVGTEAFF. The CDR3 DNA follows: TGTGCCAGCACCCAAGTTGGGGGGGCGCGGGTGGGCACTGAAGCTTTCTTT.

CDR3 protein: CASRTSTEAFF. In DNA, the CDR3 is TGTGCCAGCAGGACAAGCACTGAAGCTTTCTTT. The rearrangement links TRBV6-5 to TRBJ1-1; D is undetermined. V was cut by 6 bases and J by 4 bases, with 6 bases left in between. Germline values: CDR1 MNHEY, CDR2 SVGAGI. This CDR3 region has 11 residues.

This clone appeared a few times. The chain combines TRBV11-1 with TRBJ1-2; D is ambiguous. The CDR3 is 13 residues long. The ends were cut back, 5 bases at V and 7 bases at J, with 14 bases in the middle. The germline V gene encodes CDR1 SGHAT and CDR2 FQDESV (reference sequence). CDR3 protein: CASSREEAVGYTF. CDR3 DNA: TGTGCCAGCAGCCGCGAGGAAGCGGTTGGCTACACCTTC.

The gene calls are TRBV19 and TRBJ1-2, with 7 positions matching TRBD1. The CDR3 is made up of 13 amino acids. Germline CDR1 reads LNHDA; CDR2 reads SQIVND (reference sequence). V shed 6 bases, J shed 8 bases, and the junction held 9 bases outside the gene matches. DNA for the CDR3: TGTGCCAGTAGGGGCGACAGGGCGTGGGGCTACACCTTC. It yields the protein CASRGDRAWGYTF.

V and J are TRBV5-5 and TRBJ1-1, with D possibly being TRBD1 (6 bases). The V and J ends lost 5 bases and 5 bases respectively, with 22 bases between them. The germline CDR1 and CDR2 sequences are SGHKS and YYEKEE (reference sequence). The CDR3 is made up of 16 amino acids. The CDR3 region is CASSYRETGSNTEAFF. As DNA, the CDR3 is TGTGCCAGCAGTTACAGGGAAACGGGGAGTAATACTGAAGCTTTCTTT.

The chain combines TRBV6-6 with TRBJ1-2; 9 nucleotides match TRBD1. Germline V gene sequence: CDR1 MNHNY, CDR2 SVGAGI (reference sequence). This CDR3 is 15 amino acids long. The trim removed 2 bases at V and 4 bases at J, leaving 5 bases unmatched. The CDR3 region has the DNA TGTGCCAGCAGTTACAGGGGACAGGGAGCCTATGGCTACACCTTC. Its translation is CASSYRGQGAYGYTF.

CDR3 bases: TGTGCCAGCAGTAAACAGGGTGGAACCGGGGAGCTGTTTTTT. Its protein product is CASSKQGGTGELFF. The chain recombines TRBV5-5 with TRBJ2-2; D may be TRBD1 (6 bases). Germline CDR1 and CDR2: SGHKS and YYEKEE (reference sequence). Trimming took off 5 bases at V and 5 bases at J, with 13 bases between the two ends. This CDR3 is 14 amino acids long.

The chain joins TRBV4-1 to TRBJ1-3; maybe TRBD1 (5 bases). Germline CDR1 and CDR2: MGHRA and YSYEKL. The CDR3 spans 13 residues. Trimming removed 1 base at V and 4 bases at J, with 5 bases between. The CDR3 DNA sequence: TGCGCCAGCAGCCAAGGACAGGGAAACACCATATATTTT. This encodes CASSQGQGNTIYF.

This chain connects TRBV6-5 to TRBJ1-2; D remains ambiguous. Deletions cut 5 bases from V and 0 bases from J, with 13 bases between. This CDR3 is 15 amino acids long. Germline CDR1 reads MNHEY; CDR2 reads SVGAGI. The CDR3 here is CASSRGSRSNYGYTF. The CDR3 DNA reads TGTGCCAGCAGTCGCGGGAGCAGATCTAACTATGGCTACACCTTC.

CDR3 sequence reads: CASSESGRAEGYTF. The CDR3 nucleotides are TGTGCCAGCAGTGAATCCGGCAGGGCCGAAGGCTACACCTTC. The V call is TRBV25-1, the J call TRBJ1-2; tentatively, D is TRBD1 (5 bases). The length of the CDR3 is 14 residues. Per the germline V gene, CDR1 is MGHDK and CDR2 is SYGVNS. V was trimmed by 1 base and J by 8 bases, leaving 14 bases between them.

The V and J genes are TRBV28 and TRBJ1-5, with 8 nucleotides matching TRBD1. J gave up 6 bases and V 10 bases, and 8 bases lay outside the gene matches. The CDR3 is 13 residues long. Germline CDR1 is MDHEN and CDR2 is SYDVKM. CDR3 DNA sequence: TGTGCCACCCGGGGACAGGAGACTCAGCCCCAGCATTTT. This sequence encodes CATRGQETQPQHF. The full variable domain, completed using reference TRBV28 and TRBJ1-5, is DVKVTQSSRYLVKRTGEKVFLECVQDMDHENMFWYRQDPGLGLRLIYFSYDVKMKEKGDIPEGYSVSREKKERFSLILESASTNQTSMYLCATRGQETQPQHFGDGTRLSIL.

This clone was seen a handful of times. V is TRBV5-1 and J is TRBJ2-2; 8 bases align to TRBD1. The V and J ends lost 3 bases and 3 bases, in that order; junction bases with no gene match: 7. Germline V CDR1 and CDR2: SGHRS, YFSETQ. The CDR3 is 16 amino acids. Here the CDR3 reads CASSSLQGVDTGELFF. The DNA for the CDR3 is TGCGCCAGCAGCTCTTTACAGGGGGTCGACACCGGGGAGCTGTTTTTT.

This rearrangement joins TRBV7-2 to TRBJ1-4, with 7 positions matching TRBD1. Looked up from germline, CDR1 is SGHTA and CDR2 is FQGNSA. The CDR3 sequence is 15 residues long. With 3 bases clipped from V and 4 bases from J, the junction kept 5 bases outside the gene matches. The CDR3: CASSLNQGGNEKLFF. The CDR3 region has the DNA TGTGCCAGCAGCTTGAATCAGGGGGGTAATGAAAAACTGTTTTTT.

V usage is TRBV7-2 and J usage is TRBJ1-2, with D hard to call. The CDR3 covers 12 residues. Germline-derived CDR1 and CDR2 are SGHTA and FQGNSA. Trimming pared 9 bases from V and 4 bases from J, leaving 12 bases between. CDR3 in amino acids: CASSGRSYGYTF. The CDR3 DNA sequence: TGTGCCAGTTCGGGGAGATCCTATGGCTACACCTTC.

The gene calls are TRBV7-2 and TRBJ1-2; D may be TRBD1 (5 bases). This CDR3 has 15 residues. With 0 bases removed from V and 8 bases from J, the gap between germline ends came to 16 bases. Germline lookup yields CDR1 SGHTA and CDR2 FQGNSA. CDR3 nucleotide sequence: TGTGCCAGCAGCTTAGCCGGCCGGGGCCAAAAGGGCTACACCTTC. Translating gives CASSLAGRGQKGYTF.

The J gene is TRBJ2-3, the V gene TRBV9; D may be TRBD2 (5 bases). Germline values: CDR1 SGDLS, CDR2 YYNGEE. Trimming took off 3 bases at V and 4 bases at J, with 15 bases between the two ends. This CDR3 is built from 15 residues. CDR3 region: CASSDRTWGADTQYF. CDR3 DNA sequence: TGTGCCAGCAGCGACCGTACTTGGGGAGCAGATACGCAGTATTTT. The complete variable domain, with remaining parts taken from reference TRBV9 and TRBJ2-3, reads DSGVTQTPKHLITATGQRVTLRCSPRSGDLSVYWYQQSLDQGLQFLIQYYNGEERAKGNILERFSAQQFPDLHSELNLSSLELGDSALYFCASSDRTWGADTQYFGPGTRLTVL.

The CDR3 sequence is CASSLDSFGTSGRQTQYF. CDR3 DNA: TGTGCCAGCAGCTTAGACTCCTTTGGGACTAGCGGAAGGCAGACCCAGTACTTC. The chain uses TRBV7-2 and TRBJ2-5, with TRBD2 matching 11 bases. The ends lost 1 base at V and 6 bases at J; junction bases unmatched: 13. From germline, CDR1 is SGHTA and CDR2 FQGNSA. This CDR3 comprises 18 residues.

CDR3 sequence: CANLPWGGTQETQYF. The CDR3 coding sequence is TGTGCCAACCTGCCATGGGGAGGGACCCAAGAGACCCAGTACTTC. The genes are TRBV5-8 and TRBJ2-5, with 7 bases aligning to TRBD2. Unmatched junction bases numbered 12, after V lost 9 bases and J lost 1 base. The germline V gene encodes CDR1 SGHTS and CDR2 YDEGEE. CDR3 size: 15 residues.

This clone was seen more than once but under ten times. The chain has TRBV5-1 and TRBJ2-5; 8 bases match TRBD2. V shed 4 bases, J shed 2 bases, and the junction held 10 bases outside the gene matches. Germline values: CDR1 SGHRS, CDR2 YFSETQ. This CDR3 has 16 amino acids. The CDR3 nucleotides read TGCGCCAGCAGCCCCGCCCGAGCGGGGGCACAAGAGACCCAGTACTTC. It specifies CASSPARAGAQETQYF.

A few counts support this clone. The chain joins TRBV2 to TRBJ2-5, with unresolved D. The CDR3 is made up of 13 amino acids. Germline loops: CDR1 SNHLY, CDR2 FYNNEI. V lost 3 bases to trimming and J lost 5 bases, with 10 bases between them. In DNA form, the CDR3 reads TGTGCCAGCAGTGAGGGCAGCCGCGAGACCCAGTACTTC. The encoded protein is CASSEGSRETQYF.

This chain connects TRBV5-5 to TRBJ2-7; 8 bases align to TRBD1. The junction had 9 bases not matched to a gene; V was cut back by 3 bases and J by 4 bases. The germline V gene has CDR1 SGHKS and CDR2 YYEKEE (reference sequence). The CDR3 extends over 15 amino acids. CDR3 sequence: CASSSFIGQGYEQYF. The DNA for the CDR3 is TGTGCCAGCAGCTCATTCATTGGACAGGGTTACGAGCAGTACTTC.

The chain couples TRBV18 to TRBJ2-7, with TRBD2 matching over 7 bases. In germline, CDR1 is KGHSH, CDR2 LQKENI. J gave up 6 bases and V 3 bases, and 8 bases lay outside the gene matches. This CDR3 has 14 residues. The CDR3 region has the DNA TGTGCCAGCTCACCTGACGCGGGAGCCGGCGAGCAGTACTTC. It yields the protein CASSPDAGAGEQYF.

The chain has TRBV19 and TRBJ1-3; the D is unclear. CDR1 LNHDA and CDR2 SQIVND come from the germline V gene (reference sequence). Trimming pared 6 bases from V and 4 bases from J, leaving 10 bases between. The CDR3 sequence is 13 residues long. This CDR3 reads CASSVDGGNTIYF. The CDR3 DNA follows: TGTGCCAGTAGCGTGGATGGGGGAAACACCATATATTTT.

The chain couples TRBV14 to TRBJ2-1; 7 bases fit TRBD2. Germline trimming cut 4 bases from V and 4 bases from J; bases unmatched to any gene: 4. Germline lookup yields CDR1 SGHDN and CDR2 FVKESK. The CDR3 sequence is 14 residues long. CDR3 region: CASSPASGYNEQFF. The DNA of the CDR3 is TGTGCCAGCAGCCCAGCTAGCGGTTACAATGAGCAGTTCTTC.

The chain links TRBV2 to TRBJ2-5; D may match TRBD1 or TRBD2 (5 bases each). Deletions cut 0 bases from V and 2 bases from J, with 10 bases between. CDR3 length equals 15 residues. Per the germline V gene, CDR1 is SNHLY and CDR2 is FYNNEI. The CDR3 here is CASSEARWGQETQYF. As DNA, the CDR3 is TGTGCCAGCAGTGAAGCGAGGTGGGGGCAAGAGACCCAGTACTTC.

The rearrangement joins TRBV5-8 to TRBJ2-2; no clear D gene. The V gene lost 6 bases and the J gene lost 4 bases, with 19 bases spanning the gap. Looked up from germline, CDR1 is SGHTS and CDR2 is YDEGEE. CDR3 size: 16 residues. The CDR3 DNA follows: TGTGCCAGCATCCCCCTGGTGGGTCTACCCACCGGGGAGCTGTTTTTT. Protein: CASIPLVGLPTGELFF.

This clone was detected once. The chain's CDR3 is CASKPGQDLHGYTF. The CDR3, as DNA: TGTGCCAGCAAACCGGGACAGGATCTTCATGGCTACACCTTC. The gene calls are TRBV6-5 and TRBJ1-2, with 8 bases identical to TRBD1. V shed 7 bases and J 6 bases; nucleotides not matched to a gene: 10. The CDR3 contains 14 residues. The germline V gene has CDR1 MNHEY and CDR2 SVGAGI.